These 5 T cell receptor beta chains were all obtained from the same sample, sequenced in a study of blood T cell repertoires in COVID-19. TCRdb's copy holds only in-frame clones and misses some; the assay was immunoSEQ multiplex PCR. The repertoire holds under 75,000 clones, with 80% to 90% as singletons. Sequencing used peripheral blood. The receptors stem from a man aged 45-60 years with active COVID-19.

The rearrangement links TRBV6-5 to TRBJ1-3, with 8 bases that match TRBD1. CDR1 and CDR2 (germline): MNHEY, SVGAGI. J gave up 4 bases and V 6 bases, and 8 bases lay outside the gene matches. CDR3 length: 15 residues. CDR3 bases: TGTGCCAGCAGGCAGGACAGGGCTTCGGGAAACACCATATATTTT. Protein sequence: CASRQDRASGNTIYF.

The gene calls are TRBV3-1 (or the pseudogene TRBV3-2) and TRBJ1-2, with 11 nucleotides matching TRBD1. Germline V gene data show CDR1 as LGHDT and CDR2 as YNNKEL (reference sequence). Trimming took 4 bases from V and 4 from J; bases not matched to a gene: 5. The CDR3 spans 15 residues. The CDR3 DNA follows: TGTGCCAGCAGCCTCGGGACAGGGGGGTCCTATGGCTACACCTTC. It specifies CASSLGTGGSYGYTF.

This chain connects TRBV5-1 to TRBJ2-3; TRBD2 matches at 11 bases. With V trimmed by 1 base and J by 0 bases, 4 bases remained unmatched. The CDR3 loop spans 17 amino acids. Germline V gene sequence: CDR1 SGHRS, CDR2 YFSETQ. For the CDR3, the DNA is TGCGCCAGCAGCTTGCCTAGCGGGGGGTTGAGCACAGATACGCAGTATTTT. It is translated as CASSLPSGGLSTDTQYF.

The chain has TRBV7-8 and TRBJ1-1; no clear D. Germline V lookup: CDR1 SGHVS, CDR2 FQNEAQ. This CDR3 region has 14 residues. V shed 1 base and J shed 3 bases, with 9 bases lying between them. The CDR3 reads CASSLEGGDTEAFF. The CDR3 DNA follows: TGTGCCAGCAGCTTAGAGGGCGGGGACACTGAAGCTTTCTTT. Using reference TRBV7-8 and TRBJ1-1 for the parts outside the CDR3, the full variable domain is GAGVSQSPRYKVAKRGQDVALRCDPISGHVSLFWYQQALGQGPEFLTYFQNEAQLDKSGLPSDRFFAERPEGSVSTLKIQRTQQEDSAVYLCASSLEGGDTEAFFGQGTRLTVV.

The CDR3 is CASSLRLGTVKGLNTGELFF. The CDR3 DNA is TGTGCCAGCAGCTTAAGATTAGGGACAGTTAAAGGACTGAACACCGGGGAGCTGTTTTTT. This chain connects TRBV7-3 to TRBJ2-2; 7 nucleotides match TRBD1. Looked up from germline, CDR1 is SGHTA and CDR2 is FQGTGA. This CDR3 comprises 20 residues. Trimming at V came to 1 base and at J to 1 base, leaving 15 bases not matched to a gene.